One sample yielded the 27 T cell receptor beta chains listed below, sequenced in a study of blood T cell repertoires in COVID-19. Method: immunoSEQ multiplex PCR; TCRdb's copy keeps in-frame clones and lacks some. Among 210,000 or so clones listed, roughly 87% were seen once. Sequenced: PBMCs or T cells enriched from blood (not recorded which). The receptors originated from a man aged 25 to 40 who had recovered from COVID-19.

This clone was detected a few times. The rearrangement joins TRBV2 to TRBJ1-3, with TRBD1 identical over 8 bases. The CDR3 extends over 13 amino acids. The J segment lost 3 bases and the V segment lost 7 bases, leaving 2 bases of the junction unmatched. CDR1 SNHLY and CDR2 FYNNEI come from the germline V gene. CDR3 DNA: TGTGCCAGCACCAGGGGGCTTGGAAACACCATATATTTT. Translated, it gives CASTRGLGNTIYF.

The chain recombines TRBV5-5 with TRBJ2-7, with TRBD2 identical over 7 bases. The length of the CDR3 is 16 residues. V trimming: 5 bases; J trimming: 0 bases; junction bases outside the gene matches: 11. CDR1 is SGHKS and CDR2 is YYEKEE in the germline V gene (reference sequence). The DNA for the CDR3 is TGTGCCAGCAGGTTGTACGGAGCGGGATTCTCCTACGAGCAGTACTTC. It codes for CASRLYGAGFSYEQYF.

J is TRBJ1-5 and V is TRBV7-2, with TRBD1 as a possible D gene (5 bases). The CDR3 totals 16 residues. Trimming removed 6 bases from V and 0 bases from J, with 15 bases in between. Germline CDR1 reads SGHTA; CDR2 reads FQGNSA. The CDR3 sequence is CASSSAGGFSNQPQHF. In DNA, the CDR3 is TGTGCCAGCAGTTCTGCCGGGGGATTTAGCAATCAGCCCCAGCATTTT.

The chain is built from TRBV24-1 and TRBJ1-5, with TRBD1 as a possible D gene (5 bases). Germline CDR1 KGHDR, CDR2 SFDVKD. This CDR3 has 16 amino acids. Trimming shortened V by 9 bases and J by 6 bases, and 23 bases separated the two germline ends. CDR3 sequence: CATVFSGVYGVQPQHF. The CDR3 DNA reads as TGTGCCACCGTCTTTTCGGGGGTATACGGGGTTCAGCCCCAGCATTTT.

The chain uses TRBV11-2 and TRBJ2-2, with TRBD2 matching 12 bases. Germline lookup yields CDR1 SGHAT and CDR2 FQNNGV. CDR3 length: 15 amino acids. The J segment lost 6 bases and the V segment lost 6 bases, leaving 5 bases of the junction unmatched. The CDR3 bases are TGTGCCAGCAGACCGGGACTAGCGGGCCCCGGGGAGCTGTTTTTT. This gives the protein CASRPGLAGPGELFF.

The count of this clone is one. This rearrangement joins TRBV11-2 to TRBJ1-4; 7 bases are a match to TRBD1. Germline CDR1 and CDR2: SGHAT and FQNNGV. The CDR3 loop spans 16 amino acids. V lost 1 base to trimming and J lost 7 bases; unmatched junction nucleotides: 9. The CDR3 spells CASSLALDRAGEKLFF. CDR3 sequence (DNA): TGTGCCAGCAGCTTAGCCCTCGACAGGGCGGGTGAAAAACTGTTTTTT.

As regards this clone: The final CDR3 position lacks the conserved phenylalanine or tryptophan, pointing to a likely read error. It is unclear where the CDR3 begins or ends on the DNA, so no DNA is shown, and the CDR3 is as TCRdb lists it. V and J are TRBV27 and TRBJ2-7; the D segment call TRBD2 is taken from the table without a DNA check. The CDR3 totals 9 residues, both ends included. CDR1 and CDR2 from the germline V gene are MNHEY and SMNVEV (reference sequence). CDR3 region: CASSLARGI.

CDR3 in DNA: TGTGCCAGCAGGGGCAGGGGGGACACTGAAGCTTTCTTT. It yields the protein CASRGRGDTEAFF. V is TRBV2 and J is TRBJ1-1; 7 bases match TRBD1. This CDR3 is built from 13 residues. Germline V gives CDR1 SNHLY, CDR2 FYNNEI. V gave up 6 bases and J gave up 3 bases; unmatched junction bases: 4.

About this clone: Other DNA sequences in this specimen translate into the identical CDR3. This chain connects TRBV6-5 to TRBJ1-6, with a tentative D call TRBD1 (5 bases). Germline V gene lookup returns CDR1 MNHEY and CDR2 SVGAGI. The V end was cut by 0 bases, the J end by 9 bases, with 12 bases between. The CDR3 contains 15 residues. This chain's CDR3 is CASSYSGQGGSPLHF. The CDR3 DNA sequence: TGTGCCAGCAGTTACTCGGGGCAGGGAGGTTCACCCCTCCACTTT.

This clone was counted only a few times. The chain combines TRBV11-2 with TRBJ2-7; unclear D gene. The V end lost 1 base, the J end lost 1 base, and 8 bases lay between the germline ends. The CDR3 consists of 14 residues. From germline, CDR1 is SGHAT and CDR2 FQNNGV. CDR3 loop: CASSLVFQSYEQYF. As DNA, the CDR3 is TGTGCCAGCAGCTTAGTCTTTCAGTCCTACGAGCAGTACTTC.

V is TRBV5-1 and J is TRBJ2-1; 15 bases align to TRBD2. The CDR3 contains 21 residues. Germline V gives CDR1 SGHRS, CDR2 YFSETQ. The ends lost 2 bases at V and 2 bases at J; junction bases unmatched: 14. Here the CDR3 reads CASSLGTSGGPLIFAYNEQFF. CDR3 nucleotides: TGCGCCAGCAGCTTAGGGACTAGCGGGGGGCCTCTCATTTTTGCCTACAATGAGCAGTTCTTC.

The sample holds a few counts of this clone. In DNA, the CDR3 is TGTGCCACCAGCACGGACAGGGGGCGCCCACTCGCTGGGGCCAACGTCCTGACTTTC. It codes for CATSTDRGRPLAGANVLTF. The chain recombines TRBV15 with TRBJ2-6; TRBD1 aligns across 11 bases. The J segment lost 2 bases and the V segment lost 4 bases, leaving 10 bases of the junction unmatched. The germline gives CDR1 LNHNV, CDR2 YYDKDF (reference sequence). CDR3 length equals 19 residues.

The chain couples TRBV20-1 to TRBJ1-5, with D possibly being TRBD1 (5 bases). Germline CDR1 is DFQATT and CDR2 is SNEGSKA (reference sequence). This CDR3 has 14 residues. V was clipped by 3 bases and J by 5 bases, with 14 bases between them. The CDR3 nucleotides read TGCAGTGCTAGTCAGACAGATCTCTATCAGCCCCAGCATTTT. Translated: CSASQTDLYQPQHF.

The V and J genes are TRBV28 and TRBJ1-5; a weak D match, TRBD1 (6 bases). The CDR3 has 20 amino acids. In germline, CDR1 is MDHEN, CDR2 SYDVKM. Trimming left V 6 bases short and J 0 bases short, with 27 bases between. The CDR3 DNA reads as TGTGCCAGCAGGCCGACCTGGACAGACGCCGAACATTATAGCAATCAGCCCCAGCATTTT. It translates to CASRPTWTDAEHYSNQPQHF.

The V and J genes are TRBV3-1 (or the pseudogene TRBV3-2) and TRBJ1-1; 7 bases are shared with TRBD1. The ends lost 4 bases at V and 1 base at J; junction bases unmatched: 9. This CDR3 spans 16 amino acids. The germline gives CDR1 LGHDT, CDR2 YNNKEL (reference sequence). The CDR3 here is CASSPDRDWKNTEAFF. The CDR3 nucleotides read TGTGCCAGCAGCCCCGACAGGGATTGGAAGAACACTGAAGCTTTCTTT.

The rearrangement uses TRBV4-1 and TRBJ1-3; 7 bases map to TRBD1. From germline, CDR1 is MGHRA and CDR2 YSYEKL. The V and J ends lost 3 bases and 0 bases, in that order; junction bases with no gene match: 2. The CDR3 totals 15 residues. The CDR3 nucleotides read TGCGCCAGCAGCCAGACAGGGCTCTCTGGAAACACCATATATTTT. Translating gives CASSQTGLSGNTIYF.

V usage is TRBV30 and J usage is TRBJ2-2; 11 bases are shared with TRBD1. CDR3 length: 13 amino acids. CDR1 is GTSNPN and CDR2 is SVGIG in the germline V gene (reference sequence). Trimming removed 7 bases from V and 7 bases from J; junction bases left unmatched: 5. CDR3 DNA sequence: TGTGCCTCGGGACAGGGGGATTTCGGGGAGCTGTTTTTT. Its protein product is CASGQGDFGELFF. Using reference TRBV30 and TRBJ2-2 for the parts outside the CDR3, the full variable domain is SQTIHQWPATLVQPVGSPLSLECTVEGTSNPNLYWYRQAAGRGLQLLFYSVGIGQISSEVPQNLSASRPQDRQFILSSKKLLLSDSGFYLCASGQGDFGELFFGEGSRLTVL.

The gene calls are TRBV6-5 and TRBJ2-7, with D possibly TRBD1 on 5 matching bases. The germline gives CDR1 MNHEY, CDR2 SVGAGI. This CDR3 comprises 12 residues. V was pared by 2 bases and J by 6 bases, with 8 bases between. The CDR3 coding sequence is TGTGCCAGCAGTTACAGGGGTCTCGAGCAGTACTTC. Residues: CASSYRGLEQYF.

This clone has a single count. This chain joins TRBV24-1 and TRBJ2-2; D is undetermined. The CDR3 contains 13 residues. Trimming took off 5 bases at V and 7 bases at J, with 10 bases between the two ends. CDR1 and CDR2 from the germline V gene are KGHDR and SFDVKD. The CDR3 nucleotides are TGTGCCACCAGTGCCGTCCGTAACGGGGAGCTGTTTTTT. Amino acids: CATSAVRNGELFF.

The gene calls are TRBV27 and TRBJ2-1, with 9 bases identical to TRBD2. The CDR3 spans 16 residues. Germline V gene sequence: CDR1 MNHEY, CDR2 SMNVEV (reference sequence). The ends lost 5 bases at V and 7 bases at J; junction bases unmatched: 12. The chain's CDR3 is CASSPRPGLALNEQFF. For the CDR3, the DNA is TGTGCCAGCAGTCCACGACCGGGACTAGCTTTGAATGAGCAGTTCTTC.

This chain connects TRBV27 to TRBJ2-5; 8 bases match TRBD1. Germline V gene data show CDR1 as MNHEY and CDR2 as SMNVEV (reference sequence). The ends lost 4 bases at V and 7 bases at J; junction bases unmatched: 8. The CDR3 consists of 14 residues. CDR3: CASSSGQGLRTQYF. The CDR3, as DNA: TGTGCCAGCAGTTCAGGACAGGGTCTCCGGACCCAGTACTTC.

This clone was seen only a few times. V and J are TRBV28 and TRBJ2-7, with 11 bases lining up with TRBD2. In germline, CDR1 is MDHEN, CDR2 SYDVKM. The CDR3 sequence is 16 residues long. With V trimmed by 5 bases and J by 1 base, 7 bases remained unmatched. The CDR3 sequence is CASSLEGTSGSYEQYF. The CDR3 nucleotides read TGTGCCAGCAGTCTCGAAGGGACTAGCGGTTCCTACGAGCAGTACTTC.

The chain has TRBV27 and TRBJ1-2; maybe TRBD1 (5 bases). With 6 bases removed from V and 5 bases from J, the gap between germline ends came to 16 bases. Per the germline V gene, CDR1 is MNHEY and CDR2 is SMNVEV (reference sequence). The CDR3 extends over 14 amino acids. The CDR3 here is CASRSLGGDYGYTF. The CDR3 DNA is TGTGCCAGCAGGTCACTGGGAGGGGATTATGGCTACACCTTC.

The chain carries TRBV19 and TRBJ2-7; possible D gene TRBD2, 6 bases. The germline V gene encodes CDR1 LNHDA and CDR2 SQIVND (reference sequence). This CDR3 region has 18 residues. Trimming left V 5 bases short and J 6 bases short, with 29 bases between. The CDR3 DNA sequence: TGTGCCAGTAGTCCGCAGACAGCCGGGGACTCTTGGGGGAGCGAGCAGTACTTC. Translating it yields CASSPQTAGDSWGSEQYF. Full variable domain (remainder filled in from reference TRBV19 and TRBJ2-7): DGGITQSPKYLFRKEGQNVTLSCEQNLNHDAMYWYRQDPGQGLRLIYYSQIVNDFQKGDIAEGYSVSREKKESFPLTVTSAQKNPTAFYLCASSPQTAGDSWGSEQYFGPGTRLTVT.

The CDR3 sequence: CASRGGDRAYEQYF. The CDR3 DNA is TGTGCCAGTCGAGGGGGGGACCGAGCCTACGAGCAGTACTTC. The rearrangement uses TRBV19 and TRBJ2-7, with D possibly matching TRBD2 (7 bases). This CDR3 contains 14 residues. Germline CDR1 reads LNHDA; CDR2 reads SQIVND (reference sequence). The germline V and J ends were trimmed by 8 bases and 2 bases, with 16 bases remaining between them.

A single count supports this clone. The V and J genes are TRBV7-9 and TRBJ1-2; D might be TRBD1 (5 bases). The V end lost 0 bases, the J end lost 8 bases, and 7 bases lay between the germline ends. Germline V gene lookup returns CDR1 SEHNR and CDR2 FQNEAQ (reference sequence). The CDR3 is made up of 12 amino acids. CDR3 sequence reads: CASSLADKGYTF. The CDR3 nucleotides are TGTGCCAGCAGCTTAGCGGACAAGGGCTACACCTTC.

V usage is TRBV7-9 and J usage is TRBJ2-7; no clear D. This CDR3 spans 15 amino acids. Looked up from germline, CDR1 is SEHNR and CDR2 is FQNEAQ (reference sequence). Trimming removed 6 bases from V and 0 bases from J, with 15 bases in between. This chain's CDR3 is CASSSPPRSSYEQYF. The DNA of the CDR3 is TGTGCCAGCAGTTCCCCCCCCAGGTCCTCCTACGAGCAGTACTTC.